This T cell receptor (beta chain) was found in a study of blood T cell repertoires in COVID-19. Overall study: PBMCs, B-cell-depleted T cells, or T cells provided the cDNA or gDNA that made up the material.

CDR1 SGHAT and CDR2 FQNNGV come from the germline V gene. V lost 6 bases and J lost 2; bases outside the gene matches: 9. This CDR3 comprises 15 residues. Method: immunoSEQ multiplex PCR; TCRdb's copy keeps in-frame clones and lacks some. The sample holds about 100,000 clones, around 84% seen once. The source is a woman aged 60-70 years in a cohort sampled during active or convalescent COVID-19. The material sequenced was peripheral blood. This sequence joins TRBV11-2 and TRBJ2-5, with TRBD2 identical over 7 bases. As DNA, the CDR3 is TGTGCCAGCAGTCTTAGACCTAGCGGACAAGAGACCCAGTACTTC. This translates into CASSLRPSGQETQYF.